The 21 T cell receptor beta chains in this list originate from one sample, sequenced in a study of Graves' ophthalmopathy and Graves' hyperthyroidism. Transcripts of RNA were the source for amplifying TCR beta CDR3 regions. Scientists carried out first-round RT-PCR using HTBI primers and then a second-round multiplex PCR. Each CDR3 protein is one row after TCRdb ran MiXCR on the multiplex PCR reads. The profile shows approximately 500,000 distinct CDR3 sequences, 13% to 15% of them singletons. The sequenced sample consisted of blood. Receptors originate from a woman in her 30s with Graves' ophthalmopathy.

This clonotype appeared a single time. The junction shows a germline mismatch at one end, possibly a read error. The chain joins TRBV12-3 or TRBV12-4 to TRBJ1-2; D unresolved. The length of the CDR3 is 13 residues. CDR3 region: CSSRTTADYGYTF. DNA of the CDR3: TGTTCCAGCAGAACGACCGCCGACTATGGCTACACCTTC.

The rearrangement joins TRBV19 to TRBJ2-5, with TRBD1 matching over 7 bases. The CDR3 consists of 17 residues. Trimming at V came to 5 bases and at J to 2 bases, leaving 14 bases not matched to a gene. Germline loops: CDR1 LNHDA, CDR2 SQIVND (reference sequence). The CDR3 nucleotides are TGTGCCAGTAGTGGCCGACAGGGCGCCATCCTTCAAGAGACCCAGTACTTC. It yields the protein CASSGRQGAILQETQYF.

This clonotype has a count of ten or more. The gene calls are TRBV3-1 and TRBJ2-7; D call uncertain. The germline V gene has CDR1 LGHDT and CDR2 YNNKEL (reference sequence). The CDR3 has 14 residues. Trimming cost V 1 base and J 3 bases, with 10 bases left between them. In DNA form, the CDR3 reads TGTGCCAGCAGCCAAGGCCCCTCCTTCTACGAGCAGTACTTC. This encodes CASSQGPSFYEQYF.

This clonotype was found many times. The chain has TRBV29-1 and TRBJ2-5; D call uncertain. CDR1 is SQVTM and CDR2 is ANQGSEA in the germline V gene. The CDR3 runs 11 residues. V shed 6 bases and J shed 5 bases, with 10 bases lying between them. The CDR3 coding sequence is TGCAGCGTCCATGAGTGGGAGACCCAGTACTTC. Encoded protein: CSVHEWETQYF.

The rearrangement joins TRBV29-1 to TRBJ1-4, with 9 bases aligning to TRBD1. Trimming removed 7 bases from V and 8 bases from J; junction bases left unmatched: 8. CDR1 and CDR2 (germline): SQVTM, ANQGSEA. CDR3 length: 13 amino acids. CDR3 protein: CSGQGQGNEKLFF. The CDR3 DNA sequence: TGCAGCGGGCAGGGACAGGGAAACGAAAAACTGTTTTTT.

The V and J genes are TRBV28 and TRBJ1-4; D gene ambiguous. This CDR3 region has 13 residues. Germline CDR1 and CDR2: MDHEN and SYDVKM. V lost 6 bases to trimming and J lost 11 bases, with 16 bases between them. The CDR3 sequence: CASRLMIGGKLFF. Written as DNA, the CDR3 is TGTGCCAGCAGACTTATGATCGGCGGGAAACTGTTTTTT.

This clonotype was seen many times. The chain uses TRBV2 and TRBJ2-7; TRBD1 agrees at 8 bases. Looked up from germline, CDR1 is SNHLY and CDR2 is FYNNEI. V trimming: 3 bases; J trimming: 4 bases; junction bases outside the gene matches: 11. The CDR3 loop spans 16 amino acids. The chain's CDR3 is CASSERRGQGWYEQYF. Here the CDR3 DNA reads TGTGCCAGCAGTGAGAGACGAGGACAGGGTTGGTACGAGCAGTACTTC.

The sample holds many counts of this clonotype. The rearrangement joins TRBV27 to TRBJ2-5, with TRBD2 matching 9 bases. Germline values: CDR1 MNHEY, CDR2 SMNVEV (reference sequence). The CDR3 consists of 16 residues. V was pared by 2 bases and J by 2 bases, with 6 bases of the junction left unmatched. The CDR3 is CASSLGPSGTQETQYF. The CDR3 DNA follows: TGTGCCAGCAGTTTAGGTCCTAGCGGGACACAAGAGACCCAGTACTTC.

This clonotype was counted ten times or more. This chain connects TRBV11-2 to TRBJ2-5; 11 nucleotides align to TRBD1. With V trimmed by 5 bases and J by 4 bases, 15 bases remained unmatched. The CDR3 extends over 18 amino acids. Germline V gene lookup returns CDR1 SGHAT and CDR2 FQNNGV. Here the CDR3 DNA reads TGTGCCAGCAGCACCTTCGACGGGACAGGGGGGTTTGGAGAGACCCAGTACTTC. It is translated as CASSTFDGTGGFGETQYF.

This rearrangement joins TRBV7-8 to TRBJ1-5; D is undetermined. Trimming stripped 0 bases from V and 3 bases from J, with 9 bases between. CDR1 is SGHVS, CDR2 FQNEAQ, per germline. This CDR3 contains 15 residues. The CDR3 here is CASSLASRPNQPQHF. The CDR3 coding sequence is TGTGCCAGCAGCTTAGCGAGCAGGCCCAATCAGCCCCAGCATTTT.

This clonotype came up many times. The DNA of the CDR3 is TGTGCCAGCAGCCAAGCTGGGGGAACAGAGACCCAGTACTTC. It codes for CASSQAGGTETQYF. V is TRBV4-2 and J is TRBJ2-5; D tentatively fits TRBD1 or TRBD2 (5 bases each). This CDR3 comprises 14 residues. The germline V gene has CDR1 LGHNA and CDR2 YNFKEQ. V was trimmed by 1 base and J by 4 bases, leaving 10 bases between them.

This clonotype came up many times. This sequence joins TRBV7-2 and TRBJ1-6; 7 positions match TRBD1. Germline lookup yields CDR1 SGHTA and CDR2 FQGNSA. The trim removed 5 bases at V and 9 bases at J, leaving 10 bases unmatched. The CDR3 spans 15 residues. The CDR3 DNA sequence: TGTGCCAGCAGCCCAACGACAGGGCGAGCTTCACCCCTCCACTTT. This gives the protein CASSPTTGRASPLHF. Full variable domain (outside the CDR3, taken from reference TRBV7-2 and TRBJ1-6): GAGVSQSPSNKVTEKGKDVELRCDPISGHTALYWYRQSLGQGLEFLIYFQGNSAPDKSGLPSDRFSAERTGGSVSTLTIQRTQQEDSAVYLCASSPTTGRASPLHFGNGTRLTVT.

This clonotype came up many times. This chain joins TRBV6-5 and TRBJ2-5, with TRBD2 matching over 7 bases. J gave up 2 bases and V 2 bases, and 2 bases lay outside the gene matches. This CDR3 contains 14 residues. Germline CDR1 is MNHEY and CDR2 is SVGAGI. The DNA for the CDR3 is TGTGCCAGCAGTTACGTGGGGGGGCAAGAGACCCAGTACTTC. Translated, it gives CASSYVGGQETQYF.

This clonotype has at least ten counts. The chain carries TRBV9 and TRBJ1-6; TRBD1 is a possible D gene (6 bases). The CDR3 loop spans 15 amino acids. Germline assignment: CDR1 SGDLS and CDR2 YYNGEE. V was trimmed by 0 bases and J by 10 bases, leaving 14 bases between them. CDR3 sequence: CASSVGGAYGSPLHF. The CDR3 DNA reads TGTGCCAGCAGCGTAGGGGGGGCATATGGCTCACCCCTCCACTTT.

In its sample, this clonotype was seen many times. The chain links TRBV2 to TRBJ1-1, with D unclear. Trimming shortened V by 4 bases and J by 5 bases, and 11 bases separated the two germline ends. CDR3 length: 13 residues. CDR1 SNHLY and CDR2 FYNNEI come from the germline V gene. CDR3 region: CASSGTHRTEAFF. CDR3 DNA sequence: TGTGCCAGCAGTGGGACCCATAGGACTGAAGCTTTCTTT.

This clonotype came up many times. V and J are TRBV25-1 and TRBJ2-7, with D possibly being TRBD2 (5 bases). This CDR3 comprises 17 residues. The germline V gene encodes CDR1 MGHDK and CDR2 SYGVNS. The germline V and J ends were trimmed by 4 bases and 2 bases, with 21 bases remaining between them. This chain's CDR3 is CASSGPGRAVLTYEQYF. CDR3 sequence (DNA): TGTGCCAGCAGTGGTCCGGGGAGAGCAGTCCTAACCTACGAGCAGTACTTC.

This clonotype was counted at least ten times. The V gene is TRBV20-1, the J gene TRBJ1-6; a possible D gene is TRBD1 (6 bases). Germline assignment: CDR1 DFQATT and CDR2 SNEGSKA (reference sequence). The CDR3 is 14 residues long. V dropped 1 base and J dropped 5 bases, with 9 bases sitting between them. The CDR3 region is CSARVQGNNSPLHF. The CDR3, as DNA: TGCAGTGCTAGAGTACAGGGTAATAATTCACCCCTCCACTTT.

Comment on this clonotype: A read error is possible here, since a much larger clone lies one base away. The rearrangement links TRBV18 to TRBJ2-7; D might be TRBD1 or TRBD2, each matching 5 bases. CDR3 length: 14 residues. The germline CDR1 and CDR2 sequences are KGHSH and LQKENI. Here the CDR3 reads CASSPDGMGDEHYF. The CDR3 region has the DNA TGTGCCAGCTCACCCGACGGGATGGGGGACGAGCATTACTTC.

This clonotype was seen ten or more times. The chain couples TRBV27 to TRBJ2-7; TRBD1 might be the D (9 bases). Germline values: CDR1 MNHEY, CDR2 SMNVEV (reference sequence). This CDR3 is built from 14 residues. Trimming pared 7 bases from V and 3 bases from J, leaving 16 bases between. The CDR3 coding sequence is TGTGCCAGCATCGGGGGGGACAGGGACTACGAGCAGTACTTC. The encoded protein is CASIGGDRDYEQYF.

A single count supports this clonotype. This sequence joins TRBV6-1 and TRBJ2-7; 8 bases line up with TRBD2. Germline CDR1 and CDR2: MNHNS and SASEGT. V lost 1 base, J lost 4 bases, and 6 bases stayed unmatched. This CDR3 has 15 amino acids. The CDR3 region is CASSEGGAGAYEQYF. The CDR3 DNA reads TGTGCCAGCAGTGAAGGTGGAGCGGGAGCGTACGAGCAGTACTTC.

This clonotype was observed at least ten times. This CDR3 reads CASSFSGNTDTQYF. The CDR3 DNA is TGTGCCAGCAGCTTCAGCGGGAACACAGATACGCAGTATTTT. The J gene is TRBJ2-3, the V gene TRBV7-9; 7 bases map to TRBD2. V lost 3 bases, J lost 2 bases, and 2 bases stayed unmatched. The CDR3 extends over 14 amino acids. CDR1 is SEHNR and CDR2 is FQNEAQ in the germline V gene (reference sequence). Looking up the rest from reference TRBV7-9 and TRBJ2-3 gives the full variable domain: DTGVSQNPRHKITKRGQNVTFRCDPISEHNRLYWYRQTLGQGPEFLTYFQNEAQLEKSRLLSDRFSAERPKGSFSTLEIQRTEQGDSAMYLCASSFSGNTDTQYFGPGTRLTVL.